These 15 T cell receptor beta chains were all obtained from the same sample, sequenced in a study of shared clonotypes between healthy human individuals. The naive CD8 fraction comprised CD45RO-negative cells positively selected for CCR7 and excluded terminally differentiated effector memory CD45RA+ cells. This table comes from immunoSEQ multiplex PCR, and its TCRdb copy is limited to in-frame clones, with some not included. Here the sample spans about 2.1 million clones, about 94% being singletons. Sample: naive CD8+ T cells from PBMCs. These receptors came from a man aged 18 to 29 in good health. Some clones in this sample may be carry-over from other donors' samples.

This rearrangement joins TRBV10-3 to TRBJ2-7; TRBD1 aligns across 7 bases. This CDR3 has 10 amino acids. Germline V gene sequence: CDR1 ENHRY, CDR2 SYGVKD. V was clipped by 10 bases and J by 6 bases; unmatched bases: 3. CDR3 sequence reads: CATRQGEQYF. Written as DNA, the CDR3 is TGTGCCACCAGACAGGGCGAGCAGTACTTC.

V and J are TRBV11-2 and TRBJ2-7; 7 bases align to TRBD1. Germline V lookup: CDR1 SGHAT, CDR2 FQNNGV. Germline trimming cut 4 bases from V and 4 bases from J; bases unmatched to any gene: 13. There are 16 residues in the CDR3. In nucleotides, the CDR3 is TGTGCCAGCAGCTCCTCCACCGGGACAGCTTATTACGAGCAGTACTTC. Encoded protein: CASSSSTGTAYYEQYF.

The chain uses TRBV15 and TRBJ1-2; the match to TRBD1 covers 9 bases. Germline assignment: CDR1 LNHNV and CDR2 YYDKDF (reference sequence). The CDR3 runs to 14 residues. Trimming at V came to 2 bases and at J to 7 bases, leaving 5 bases not matched to a gene. The CDR3 region is CATSRTGGATGYTF. CDR3 sequence (DNA): TGTGCCACCAGCAGAACAGGGGGCGCAACTGGCTACACCTTC.

The chain has TRBV5-1 and TRBJ1-1; TRBD1 aligns across 9 bases. Germline trimming cut 5 bases from V and 4 bases from J; bases unmatched to any gene: 12. From germline, CDR1 is SGHRS and CDR2 YFSETQ. The CDR3 has 16 residues. DNA for the CDR3: TGCGCCAGCAGACGGTTGGGACAGGGTGACGGCACTGAAGCTTTCTTT. Its translation: CASRRLGQGDGTEAFF. Looking up the rest from reference TRBV5-1 and TRBJ1-1 gives the full variable domain: KAGVTQTPRYLIKTRGQQVTLSCSPISGHRSVSWYQQTPGQGLQFLFEYFSETQRNKGNFPGRFSGRQFSNSRSEMNVSTLELGDSALYLCASRRLGQGDGTEAFFGQGTRLTVV.

The chain links TRBV5-1 to TRBJ1-1, with 9 bases that match TRBD1. V lost 4 bases, J lost 3 bases, and 7 bases stayed unmatched. The CDR3 spans 15 residues. Looked up from germline, CDR1 is SGHRS and CDR2 is YFSETQ. The CDR3 sequence is CASSHAQGADTEAFF. CDR3 sequence (DNA): TGCGCCAGCAGCCACGCACAGGGGGCTGACACTGAAGCTTTCTTT. Full variable domain (missing parts from reference TRBV5-1 and TRBJ1-1): KAGVTQTPRYLIKTRGQQVTLSCSPISGHRSVSWYQQTPGQGLQFLFEYFSETQRNKGNFPGRFSGRQFSNSRSEMNVSTLELGDSALYLCASSHAQGADTEAFFGQGTRLTVV.

The rearrangement uses TRBV27 and TRBJ2-5; 9 bases fit TRBD1. V dropped 5 bases and J dropped 5; count of bases not matched to a gene: 6. From germline, CDR1 is MNHEY and CDR2 SMNVEV (reference sequence). The CDR3 sequence is 14 residues long. The CDR3 is CASSRTGVLETQYF. CDR3 bases: TGTGCCAGCAGTCGGACAGGGGTTCTGGAGACCCAGTACTTC.

V usage is TRBV10-3 and J usage is TRBJ1-1; possibly TRBD1 for D (5 bases). The germline V and J ends were trimmed by 7 bases and 1 base, with 22 bases remaining between them. This CDR3 contains 17 residues. CDR1 is ENHRY, CDR2 SYGVKD, per germline. The CDR3, as DNA: TGTGCCATCACCCCGGTTGGATTAGGACAAGGGAACACTGAAGCTTTCTTT. This translates into CAITPVGLGQGNTEAFF.

The V call is TRBV27, the J call TRBJ2-7; 8 bases map to TRBD2. CDR3 length: 17 residues. Germline CDR1 reads MNHEY; CDR2 reads SMNVEV (reference sequence). Trimming cost V 5 bases and J 10 bases; bases outside gene matches: 22. CDR3: CASSAYLDVAGSGEQYF. The CDR3 DNA sequence: TGTGCCAGCAGTGCATACCTTGACGTAGCGGGATCTGGCGAACAGTACTTC.

This clone was detected a few times. This sequence joins TRBV9 and TRBJ1-1; perhaps TRBD1 as D (6 bases). Trimming removed 0 bases at V and 7 bases at J, with 13 bases between. The CDR3 is made up of 14 amino acids. CDR1 is SGDLS and CDR2 is YYNGEE in the germline V gene. CDR3 loop: CASSVGGGTVEAFF. The CDR3 nucleotides are TGTGCCAGCAGCGTAGGAGGGGGAACAGTTGAAGCTTTCTTT.

This chain links TRBV10-3 with TRBJ1-1; TRBD1 is a possible D gene (5 bases). Deletions cut 6 bases from V and 1 base from J, with 12 bases between. The germline V gene has CDR1 ENHRY and CDR2 SYGVKD. The CDR3 loop spans 14 amino acids. The CDR3 here is CAISGGHSNTEAFF. CDR3 bases: TGTGCCATCAGCGGTGGACACTCGAACACTGAAGCTTTCTTT.

The J gene is TRBJ2-6, the V gene TRBV7-6; a weak D match, TRBD1 (6 bases). The germline V and J ends were trimmed by 1 base and 2 bases, with 9 bases remaining between them. CDR3 length: 16 residues. The germline V gene encodes CDR1 SGHVS and CDR2 FNYEAQ. The DNA of the CDR3 is TGTGCCAGCAGCTTAGGGACAGTTCCTGGGGCCAACGTCCTGACTTTC. Encoded protein: CASSLGTVPGANVLTF. The complete variable domain, with remaining parts taken from reference TRBV7-6 and TRBJ2-6, reads GAGVSQSPRYKVTKRGQDVALRCDPISGHVSLYWYRQALGQGPEFLTYFNYEAQQDKSGLPNDRFSAERPEGSISTLTIQRTEQRDSAMYRCASSLGTVPGANVLTFGAGSRLTVL.

Concerning this clone itself: The identical CDR3 is also encoded by other nucleotide sequences in the sample. V is TRBV9 and J is TRBJ1-2; 8 bases are shared with TRBD1. The CDR3 runs 14 residues. V lost 2 bases and J lost 2; bases outside the gene matches: 2. Germline V gene lookup returns CDR1 SGDLS and CDR2 YYNGEE. In DNA form, the CDR3 reads TGTGCCAGCAGCGTGTCAGGGGGCAACTATGGCTACACCTTC. Its protein product is CASSVSGGNYGYTF. The variable domain in full, completed from reference TRBV9 and TRBJ1-2, reads DSGVTQTPKHLITATGQRVTLRCSPRSGDLSVYWYQQSLDQGLQFLIQYYNGEERAKGNILERFSAQQFPDLHSELNLSSLELGDSALYFCASSVSGGNYGYTFGSGTRLTVV.

The chain joins TRBV10-3 to TRBJ1-1; D ambiguous. This CDR3 region has 14 residues. Germline V gives CDR1 ENHRY, CDR2 SYGVKD. V gave up 0 bases and J gave up 5 bases, with 10 bases separating them. This chain's CDR3 is CAISESVGQTEAFF. In DNA, the CDR3 is TGTGCCATCAGTGAGTCGGTCGGCCAGACTGAAGCTTTCTTT.

The chain couples TRBV2 to TRBJ1-2; 7 bases are a match to TRBD1. The CDR3 runs 13 residues. Germline trimming cut 5 bases from V and 8 bases from J; bases unmatched to any gene: 8. From germline, CDR1 is SNHLY and CDR2 FYNNEI. CDR3 sequence reads: CASSYLGTEGYTF. CDR3 coding DNA: TGTGCCAGCAGTTACCTAGGGACAGAGGGCTACACCTTC.

The J gene is TRBJ1-2, the V gene TRBV19; D is unresolved. Germline lookup yields CDR1 LNHDA and CDR2 SQIVND (reference sequence). This CDR3 is built from 16 residues. V was shortened by 2 bases and J by 4 bases, with 17 bases between the two germline ends. CDR3 sequence: CASSIIAGPASYGYTF. The DNA for the CDR3 is TGTGCCAGTAGTATAATCGCAGGCCCCGCTTCCTATGGCTACACCTTC. Using reference TRBV19 and TRBJ1-2 for the parts outside the CDR3, the full variable domain is DGGITQSPKYLFRKEGQNVTLSCEQNLNHDAMYWYRQDPGQGLRLIYYSQIVNDFQKGDIAEGYSVSREKKESFPLTVTSAQKNPTAFYLCASSIIAGPASYGYTFGSGTRLTVV.